Listed below are T cell receptor beta chains from one sample, sequenced in a study of blood T cells in healthy people across ages. A single record per CDR3 protein comes from TCRdb applying MiXCR to the 5' RACE reads. The sample holds about 1.4 million distinct CDR3 sequences; approximately 63% are singletons and the top ten take over 5%. Sequenced sample: blood. The receptors stem from a man between 18 and 35 years old in good health. Both conserved end residues are part of each CDR3. A D gene is named only where the DNA matches it firmly. Some rows mark clone size as missing; the rest say once, few, many or name a class of expanded clone.

clone_size	v_call	j_call	d_call	cdr3_nt	cdr3_aa
-	TRBV4-1	TRBJ2-1	TRBD2	TGCGCCAGCAGCCATATAGCGGGCGGGCAGTTCTTC	CASSHIAGGQFF
-	TRBV29-1	TRBJ2-7	-	TGCAGCGTTGGGGGGGACCGGGACAGGCAGTACTTC	CSVGGDRDRQYF
-	TRBV4-1	TRBJ2-1	TRBD2	TGCGCCAGCAGCCTGGCTAGCGGGAACGATGAGCAGTTCTTC	CASSLASGNDEQFF
few	TRBV9	TRBJ1-2	-	TGTGCCAGCAGCGTAATGTCCACCTTCTCTGGCTACACCTTC	CASSVMSTFSGYTF
few	TRBV14	TRBJ2-5	TRBD2	TGTGCCAGCAGCCAACTAGCGGAAAGGAAGACCCAGTACTTC	CASSQLAERKTQYF
-	TRBV5-6	TRBJ2-6	-	TGTGCCAGCAGCTTGATGAGGGTCTCTGGGGCCAACGTCCTGACTTTC	CASSLMRVSGANVLTF
few	TRBV7-9	TRBJ2-1	-	TGTGCCAGCAGCTCAGGCGGACTGCCGAATGAGCAGTTCTTC	CASSSGGLPNEQFF
once	TRBV28	TRBJ1-1	TRBD1	TGTGCCAGCAGTTCATCCGGGACAGGCGTCCGAGAAGCTTTCTTT	CASSSSGTGVREAFF
-	TRBV2	TRBJ1-1	-	TGTGCCAGCGGGCCAGACCCAAACACTGAAGCTTTCTTT	CASGPDPNTEAFF
many	TRBV2	TRBJ2-7	-	TGTGCCAGCACTTCGGACACAGGGAACTACGAGCAGTACTTC	CASTSDTGNYEQYF
-	TRBV6-2/TRBV6-3	TRBJ2-3	-	TGTGCCAGCAGCCCCGCGGGTTACTCCACAGATACGCAGTATTTT	CASSPAGYSTDTQYF
-	TRBV7-8	TRBJ2-7	TRBD1	TGTGCCAGCAGCTTAGGGACAGGACCCTCCGAGCAGTACTTC	CASSLGTGPSEQYF
once	TRBV28	TRBJ1-2	TRBD1	TGTGCCAGCAGTTTATGGTATCAGGGGGCAAGCTCGTACTATGGCTACACCTTC	CASSLWYQGASSYYGYTF
-	TRBV7-9	TRBJ1-1	-	TGTGCCAGCAGCAACCCACTGAACACTGAAGCTTTCTTT	CASSNPLNTEAFF
few	TRBV29-1	TRBJ2-1	TRBD1	TGCAGCGTTCGGGACAGGGGATCCTACAATGAGCAGTTCTTC	CSVRDRGSYNEQFF
-	TRBV7-2	TRBJ2-5	-	TGTGCCAGCAGTCAGGCGGGGAACCTCCTGGAGACCCAGTACTTC	CASSQAGNLLETQYF
-	TRBV6-5	TRBJ1-1	-	TGTGCCAGCAGTTACGCCATCCAGGGCACTGAAGCTTTCTTT	CASSYAIQGTEAFF
-	TRBV28	TRBJ2-2	TRBD1	TGTGCCAGCAGCTGGCAGGGGGTGCGCACCGGGGAGCTGTTTTTT	CASSWQGVRTGELFF
-	TRBV12-3/TRBV12-4	TRBJ2-7	-	TGTGCCAGCAGTTTCCTCACAAAGGGAGGCGAGCAGTACTTC	CASSFLTKGGEQYF
-	TRBV7-6	TRBJ2-1	TRBD2	TGTGCCAGCAGCCGTTCCGGGACTAGCTACAATGAGCAGTTCTTC	CASSRSGTSYNEQFF
-	TRBV5-1	TRBJ2-7	TRBD2	TGCGCCAGCAGCTTGTTAAGTATGAGCGGGGGGTCCTACGAGCAGTACTTC	CASSLLSMSGGSYEQYF
-	TRBV18	TRBJ1-1	-	TGTGCCAGCTCACCCTCTGGACGGAGGAACACTGAAGCTTTCTTT	CASSPSGRRNTEAFF
once	TRBV30	TRBJ2-7	-	TGTGCCTGGAGGGAGACGGTCTCCTACGAGCAGTACTTC	CAWRETVSYEQYF
-	TRBV4-2	TRBJ2-3	TRBD1	TGTGCCAGCAGCCAAGGAATTCTAGGGGGCCTCACAGATACGCAGTATTTT	CASSQGILGGLTDTQYF
-	TRBV27	TRBJ2-7	-	TGTGCCAGCAGTTACCGCCCGTGGGATAGGGGCGCCGGGTCCGAGCAGTACTTC	CASSYRPWDRGAGSEQYF
-	TRBV20-1	TRBJ2-3	TRBD2	TGCAGTGCTAGAGACCTCAGGACTAGCGGGATAGGCACAGATACGCAGTATTTT	CSARDLRTSGIGTDTQYF
-	TRBV9	TRBJ1-4	-	TGTGCCAGCAGCGTAGCTGGATCCTTGGTGAATGAAAAACTGTTTTTT	CASSVAGSLVNEKLFF
-	TRBV7-2	TRBJ1-1	-	TGTGCCAGCAGCTTAGCGGCCCCCACGACGAACACTGAAGCTTTCTTT	CASSLAAPTTNTEAFF
once	TRBV2	TRBJ2-5	-	TGTGCCAGCAGTGAACTTAATTTAGAGACCCAGTACTTC	CASSELNLETQYF
-	TRBV7-2	TRBJ2-3	-	TGTGCCAGCAGCTCAAAATCCGTTAGCGGCTTGAGCACAGATACGCAGTATTTT	CASSSKSVSGLSTDTQYF
-	TRBV12-5	TRBJ2-5	-	TGTGCTAGTGGTCTTGACAGGTACCAAGAGACCCAGTACTTC	CASGLDRYQETQYF
-	TRBV20-1	TRBJ2-1	TRBD1	TGCAGTGCTAGTCACCAGGGGGTACCCTACAATGGGCAGTTCTTC	CSASHQGVPYNGQFF
few	TRBV6-5	TRBJ2-4	TRBD1	TGTGCCAGCAGTAACCTGGGGACAGGGGCCTTAGCCAAAAACATTCAGTACTTC	CASSNLGTGALAKNIQYF
-	TRBV7-2	TRBJ1-6	-	TGTGCCAGCAGCAAGGCCGGGGCCAATTTCCGTTCACCCCTCCACTTT	CASSKAGANFRSPLHF
-	TRBV10-3	TRBJ2-7	TRBD1	TGTGCCATCAGTGACCGGGGACAGTCCTCCTACGAGCAGTACTTC	CAISDRGQSSYEQYF
-	TRBV4-3	TRBJ2-3	-	TGCGCCGGCAGCCAAGACCCAGCGGGCACAGATACGCAGTATTTT	CAGSQDPAGTDTQYF
few	TRBV20-1	TRBJ2-1	TRBD2	TGCAGTGCTAGTTCGCTAGCGGCTGAGCAGTTCTTC	CSASSLAAEQFF
-	TRBV6-1	TRBJ1-2	-	TGTGCCAGCAGTGAAGGACAGAACTATGGCTACACCTTC	CASSEGQNYGYTF
few	TRBV4-2	TRBJ2-7	TRBD2	TGTGCCAGCAGCCAAGATAGCGGGGGGGAAGCCTACGAGCAGTACTTC	CASSQDSGGEAYEQYF
-	TRBV2	TRBJ2-7	-	TGTGCCAGCAGTGAAGGGAGCGTCTCCTACGAGCAGTACTTC	CASSEGSVSYEQYF
-	TRBV27	TRBJ2-7	-	TGTGCCAGCAGCCCCCTAGTACGGGCTGTCCACGAGCAGTACTTC	CASSPLVRAVHEQYF
-	TRBV5-5	TRBJ2-1	-	TGTGCCAGCAGCTTGGGACTTGGGACAAGAAATAACAATGAGCAGTTCTTC	CASSLGLGTRNNNEQFF
once	TRBV3-1	TRBJ2-3	TRBD2	TGTGCCAGCAGCCGCTCCGGGACGCGCACGAGCGGGGGACCAGATACGCAGTATTTT	CASSRSGTRTSGGPDTQYF
few	TRBV20-1	TRBJ2-7	TRBD2	TGCAGTGGAAGGACTAGCGTCCACGAGCAGTACTTC	CSGRTSVHEQYF
-	TRBV7-9	TRBJ2-1	-	TGTGCCAGCCTACTGGAGGGCTCCTACAATGAGCAGTTCTTC	CASLLEGSYNEQFF
-	TRBV5-1	TRBJ2-7	-	TGCGCCAGCAGCTTTTATGGGGACGAGCAGTACTTC	CASSFYGDEQYF
-	TRBV7-9	TRBJ2-7	TRBD2	TGTGCCAGCGCGGGAGGCGGGCAGCCGAACGAGCAGTACTTC	CASAGGGQPNEQYF
-	TRBV30	TRBJ1-2	TRBD1	TGTGCCTCCCCTGATCGGCAGGGGGCGCGAGGCTACACCTTC	CASPDRQGARGYTF
-	TRBV5-1	TRBJ2-1	TRBD1	TGCGCCAGCGCCTCTTTTTGGACAGGGGCGTACAATGAGCAGTTCTTC	CASASFWTGAYNEQFF
few	TRBV12-3/TRBV12-4	TRBJ2-3	-	TGTGCCAGCAAATTCCCCGGGGCTAGCACAGATACGCAGTATTTT	CASKFPGASTDTQYF
few	TRBV12-3/TRBV12-4	TRBJ1-2	-	TGTGCCAGCAGTGACCCCCAGAGCTATGGCTACACCTTC	CASSDPQSYGYTF
few	TRBV4-1	TRBJ2-1	-	TGCGCCAGCAGCCCAGGACCGATGATGTTCTTC	CASSPGPMMFF
-	TRBV20-1	TRBJ2-3	-	TGCAGTGCCGAGGGGGGCCCCAGCACAGATACGCAGTATTTT	CSAEGGPSTDTQYF
-	TRBV3-1	TRBJ1-2	-	TGTGCCAGCAGCCAAGGCTCCACGGCTAGAGGCTACACCTTC	CASSQGSTARGYTF